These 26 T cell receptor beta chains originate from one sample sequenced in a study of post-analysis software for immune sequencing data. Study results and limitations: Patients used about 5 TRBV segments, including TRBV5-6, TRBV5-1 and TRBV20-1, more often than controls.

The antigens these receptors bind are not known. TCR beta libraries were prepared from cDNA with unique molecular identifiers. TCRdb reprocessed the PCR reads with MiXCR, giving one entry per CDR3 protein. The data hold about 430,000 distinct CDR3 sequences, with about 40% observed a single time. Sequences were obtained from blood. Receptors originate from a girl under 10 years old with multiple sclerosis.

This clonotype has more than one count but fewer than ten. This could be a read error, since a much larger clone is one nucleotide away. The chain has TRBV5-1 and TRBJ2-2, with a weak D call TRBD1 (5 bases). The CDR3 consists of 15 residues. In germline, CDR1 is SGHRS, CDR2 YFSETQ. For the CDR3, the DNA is TGCGTCAGCAGCTTAAGGACACTGGACACCGGGGAGCTGTTTTTT. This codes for CVSSLRTLDTGELFF.

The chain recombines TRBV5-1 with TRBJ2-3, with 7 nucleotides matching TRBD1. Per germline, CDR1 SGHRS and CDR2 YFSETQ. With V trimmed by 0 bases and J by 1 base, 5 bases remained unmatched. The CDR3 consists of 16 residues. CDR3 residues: CASSLDQTGGTDTQYF. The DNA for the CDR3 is TGCGCCAGCAGCTTGGACCAAACAGGGGGCACAGATACGCAGTATTTT.

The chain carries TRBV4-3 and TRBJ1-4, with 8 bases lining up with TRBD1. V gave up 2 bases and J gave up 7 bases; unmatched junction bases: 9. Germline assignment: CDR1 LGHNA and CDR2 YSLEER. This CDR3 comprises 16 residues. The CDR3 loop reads CASSQPDRGRSEKLFF. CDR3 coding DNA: TGCGCCAGCAGCCAACCTGACAGGGGCCGGAGTGAAAAACTGTTTTTT.

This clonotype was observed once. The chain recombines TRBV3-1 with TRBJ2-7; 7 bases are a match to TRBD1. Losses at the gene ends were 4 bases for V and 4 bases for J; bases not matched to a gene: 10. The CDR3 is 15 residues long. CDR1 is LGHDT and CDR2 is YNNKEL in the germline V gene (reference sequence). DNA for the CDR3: TGTGCCAGCAGCCTCAACCCGGGACAGACTTACGAGCAGTACTTC. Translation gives CASSLNPGQTYEQYF.

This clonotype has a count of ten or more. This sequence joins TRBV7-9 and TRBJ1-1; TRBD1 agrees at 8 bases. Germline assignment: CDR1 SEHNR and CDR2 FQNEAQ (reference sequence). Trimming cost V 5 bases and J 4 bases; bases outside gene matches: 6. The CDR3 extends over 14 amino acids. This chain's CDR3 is CASSPGQGGTEAFF. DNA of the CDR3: TGTGCCAGCAGCCCTGGACAGGGAGGCACTGAAGCTTTCTTT.

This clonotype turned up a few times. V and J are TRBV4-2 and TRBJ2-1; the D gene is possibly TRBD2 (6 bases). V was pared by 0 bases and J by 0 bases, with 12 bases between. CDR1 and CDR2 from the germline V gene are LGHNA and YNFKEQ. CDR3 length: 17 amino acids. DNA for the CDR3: TGTGCCAGCAGCCAAGATGGGAGGAGGAGCTCCTACAATGAGCAGTTCTTC. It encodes CASSQDGRRSSYNEQFF.

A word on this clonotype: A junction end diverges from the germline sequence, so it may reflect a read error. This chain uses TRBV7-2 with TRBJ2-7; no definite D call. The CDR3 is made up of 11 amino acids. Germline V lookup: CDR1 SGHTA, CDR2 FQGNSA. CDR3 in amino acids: CANSQHYEQYF. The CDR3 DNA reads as TGTGCCAACAGCCAACACTACGAGCAGTACTTC.

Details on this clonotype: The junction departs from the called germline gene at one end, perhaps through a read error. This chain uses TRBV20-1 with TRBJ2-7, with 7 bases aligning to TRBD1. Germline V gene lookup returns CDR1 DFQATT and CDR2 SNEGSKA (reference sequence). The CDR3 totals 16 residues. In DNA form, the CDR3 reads TGCAGTGGTAGAGATCGAAGGGGGCAATTGAACTACGAGCAGTACTTC. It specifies CSGRDRRGQLNYEQYF.

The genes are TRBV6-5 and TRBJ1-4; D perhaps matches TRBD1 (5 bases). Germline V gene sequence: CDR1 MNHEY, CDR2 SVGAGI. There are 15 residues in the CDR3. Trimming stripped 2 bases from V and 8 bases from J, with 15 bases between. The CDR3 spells CASSYNGALREKLFF. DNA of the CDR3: TGTGCCAGCAGTTACAATGGGGCTTTAAGGGAAAAACTGTTTTTT.

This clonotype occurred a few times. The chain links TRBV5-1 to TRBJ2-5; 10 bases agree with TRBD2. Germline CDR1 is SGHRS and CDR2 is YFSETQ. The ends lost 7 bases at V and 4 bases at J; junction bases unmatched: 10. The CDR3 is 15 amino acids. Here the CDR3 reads CASSEVAGGGETQYF. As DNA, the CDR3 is TGCGCCAGCTCCGAAGTAGCGGGAGGAGGAGAGACCCAGTACTTC.

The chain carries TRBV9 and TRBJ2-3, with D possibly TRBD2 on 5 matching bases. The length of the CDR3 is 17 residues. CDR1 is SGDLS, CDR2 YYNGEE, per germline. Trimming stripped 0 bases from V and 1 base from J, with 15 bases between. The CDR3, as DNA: TGTGCCAGCAGCGTAGGAGACATAGCGCAAGGCACAGATACGCAGTATTTT. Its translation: CASSVGDIAQGTDTQYF.

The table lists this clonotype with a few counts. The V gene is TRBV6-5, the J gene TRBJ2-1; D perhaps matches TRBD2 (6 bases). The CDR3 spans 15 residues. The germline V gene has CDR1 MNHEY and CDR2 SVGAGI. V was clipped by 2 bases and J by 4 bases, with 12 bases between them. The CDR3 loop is CASSYRLEGYNEQFF. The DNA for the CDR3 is TGTGCCAGCAGTTACCGACTAGAGGGTTACAATGAGCAGTTCTTC.

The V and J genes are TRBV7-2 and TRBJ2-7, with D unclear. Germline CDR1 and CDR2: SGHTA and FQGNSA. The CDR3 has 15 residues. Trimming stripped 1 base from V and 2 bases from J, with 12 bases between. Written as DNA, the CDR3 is TGTGCCAGCAGCTTAGTCGGGTACGAGGCCTACGAGCAGTACTTC. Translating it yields CASSLVGYEAYEQYF.

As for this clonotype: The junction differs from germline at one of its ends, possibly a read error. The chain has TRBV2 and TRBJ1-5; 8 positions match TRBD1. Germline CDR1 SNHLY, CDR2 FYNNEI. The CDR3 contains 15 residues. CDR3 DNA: TGTGCCAGCAGGGAAGGGACAGGTCGAAATCAGCCCCAGCATTTT. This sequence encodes CASREGTGRNQPQHF.

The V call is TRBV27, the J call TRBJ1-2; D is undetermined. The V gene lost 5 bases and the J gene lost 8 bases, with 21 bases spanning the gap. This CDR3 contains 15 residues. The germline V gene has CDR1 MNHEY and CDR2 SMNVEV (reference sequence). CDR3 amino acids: CASSIGRRAIGGYTF. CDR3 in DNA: TGTGCCAGCAGTATCGGCAGGCGAGCTATCGGCGGCTACACCTTC.

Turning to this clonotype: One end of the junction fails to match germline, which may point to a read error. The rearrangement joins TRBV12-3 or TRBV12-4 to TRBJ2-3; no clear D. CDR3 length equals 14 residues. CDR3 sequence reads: CASSWTQNTDTEYF. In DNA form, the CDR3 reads TGTGCCAGCAGTTGGACCCAGAATACAGATACGGAGTATTTT.

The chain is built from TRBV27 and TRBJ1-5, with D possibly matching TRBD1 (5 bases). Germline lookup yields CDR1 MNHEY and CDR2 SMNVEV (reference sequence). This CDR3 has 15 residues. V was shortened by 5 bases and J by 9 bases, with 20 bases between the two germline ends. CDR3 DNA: TGTGCCAGCAGTCCGCACACAGGTGAAGTGAGGCCCCAGCATTTT. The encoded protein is CASSPHTGEVRPQHF.

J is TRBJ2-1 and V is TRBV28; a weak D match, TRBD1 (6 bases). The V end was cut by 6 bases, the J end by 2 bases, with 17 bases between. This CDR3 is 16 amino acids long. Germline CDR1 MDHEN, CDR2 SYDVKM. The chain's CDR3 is CASRPLTGAPYNEQFF. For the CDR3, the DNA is TGTGCCAGCAGGCCCCTGACAGGAGCCCCCTACAATGAGCAGTTCTTC.

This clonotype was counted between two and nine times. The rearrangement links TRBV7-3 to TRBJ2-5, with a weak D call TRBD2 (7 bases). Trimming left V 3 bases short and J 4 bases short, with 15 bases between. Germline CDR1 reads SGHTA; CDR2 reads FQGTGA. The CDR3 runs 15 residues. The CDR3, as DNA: TGTGCCAGCAGCTTTGGGGCGGGGGCTAGAGAGACCCAGTACTTC. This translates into CASSFGAGARETQYF.

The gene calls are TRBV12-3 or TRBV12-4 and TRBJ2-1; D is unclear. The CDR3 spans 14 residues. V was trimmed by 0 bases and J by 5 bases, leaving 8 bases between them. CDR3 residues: CASSLAPRNNEQFF. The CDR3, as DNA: TGTGCCAGCAGTTTAGCGCCCCGAAACAATGAGCAGTTCTTC.

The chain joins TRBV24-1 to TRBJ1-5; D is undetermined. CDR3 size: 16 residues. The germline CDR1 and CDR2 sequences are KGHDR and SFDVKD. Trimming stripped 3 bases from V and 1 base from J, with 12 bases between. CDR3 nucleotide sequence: TGTGCCACCAGTGATGGCTTGAGGGCCAGCAATCAGCCCCAGCATTTT. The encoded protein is CATSDGLRASNQPQHF.

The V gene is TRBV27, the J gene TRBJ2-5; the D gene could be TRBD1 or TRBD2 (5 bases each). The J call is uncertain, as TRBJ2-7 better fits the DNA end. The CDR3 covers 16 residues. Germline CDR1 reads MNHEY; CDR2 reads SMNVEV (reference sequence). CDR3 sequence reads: CASSLIAGTSLGEQYF. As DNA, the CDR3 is TGTGCCAGCAGTTTAATTGCCGGGACGAGTTTAGGCGAGCAGTACTTC.

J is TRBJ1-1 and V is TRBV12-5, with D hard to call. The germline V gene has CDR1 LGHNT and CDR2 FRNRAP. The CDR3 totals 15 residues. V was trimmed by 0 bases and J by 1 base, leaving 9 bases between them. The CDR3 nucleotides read TGTGCTAGTGGTTTGGTACTAGGCAAGAACACTGAAGCTTTCTTT. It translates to CASGLVLGKNTEAFF.

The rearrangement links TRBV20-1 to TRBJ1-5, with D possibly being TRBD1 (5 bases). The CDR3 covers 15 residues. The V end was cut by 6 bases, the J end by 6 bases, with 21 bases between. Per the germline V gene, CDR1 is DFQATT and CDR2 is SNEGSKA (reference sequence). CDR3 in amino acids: CSARKDNRWGQPQHF. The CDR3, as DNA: TGCAGTGCCCGTAAGGACAACCGGTGGGGTCAGCCCCAGCATTTT.

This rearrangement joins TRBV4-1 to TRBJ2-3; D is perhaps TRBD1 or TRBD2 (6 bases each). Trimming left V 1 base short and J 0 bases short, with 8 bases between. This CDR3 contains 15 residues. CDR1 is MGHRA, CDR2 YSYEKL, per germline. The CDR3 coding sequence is TGCGCCAGCAGCCAAGGGAGGGGGAGCACAGATACGCAGTATTTT. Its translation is CASSQGRGSTDTQYF.

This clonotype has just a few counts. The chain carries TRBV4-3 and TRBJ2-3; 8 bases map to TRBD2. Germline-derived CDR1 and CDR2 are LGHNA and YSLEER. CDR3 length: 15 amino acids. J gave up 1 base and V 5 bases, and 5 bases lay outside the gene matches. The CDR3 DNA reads TGCGCCAGCAGCATAGCGGGACGCGGCACAGATACGCAGTATTTT. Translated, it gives CASSIAGRGTDTQYF.